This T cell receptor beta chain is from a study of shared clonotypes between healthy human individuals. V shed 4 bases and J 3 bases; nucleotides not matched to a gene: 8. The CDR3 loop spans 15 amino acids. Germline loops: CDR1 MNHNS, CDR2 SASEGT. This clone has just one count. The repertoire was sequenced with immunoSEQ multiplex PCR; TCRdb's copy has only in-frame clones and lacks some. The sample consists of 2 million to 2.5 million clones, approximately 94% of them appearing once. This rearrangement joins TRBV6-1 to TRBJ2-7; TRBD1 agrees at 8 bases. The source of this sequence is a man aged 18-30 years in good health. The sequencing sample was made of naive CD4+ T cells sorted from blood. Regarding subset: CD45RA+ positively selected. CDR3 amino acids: CASSGARTGNYEQYF. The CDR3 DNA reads TGTGCCAGCAGTGGGGCAAGGACAGGGAACTACGAGCAGTACTTC.